This is a list of T cell receptor beta chains from one sample in a study of T cells in Graves' hyperthyroidism and ophthalmopathy. Via MiXCR, TCRdb re-called the multiplex PCR reads, giving one row per CDR3 protein. This table has a few hundred thousand distinct CDR3 sequences, roughly 50% appearing once. The sequencing input was peripheral blood or thyroid tissue (not recorded which). These receptors all come from a woman under 30 with Graves' hyperthyroidism. CDR3s include the opening cysteine and the closing phenylalanine or tryptophan. Each record gives: V gene, D gene, J gene, CDR3 protein. D genes are given only for firm matches.

V: TRBV5-1
D: TRBD2
J: TRBJ2-2
CDR3: CASSIGTSGRISGELFF

V: TRBV20-1
D: TRBD2
J: TRBJ2-2
CDR3: CSARESPGLAGVWLFF

V: TRBV6-1
D: TRBD2
J: TRBJ2-7
CDR3: CASSEGTSGTYEQYF

V: TRBV20-1
D: NA
J: TRBJ2-7
CDR3: CSASLSLAQSSYEQYF

V: TRBV10-2
D: NA
J: TRBJ1-5
CDR3: CASSDTGFNQPQHF

V: TRBV9
D: NA
J: TRBJ2-7
CDR3: CASSVGDNEQYF

V: TRBV18
D: NA
J: TRBJ2-5
CDR3: CASSPPNRGRETQYF

V: TRBV4-1
D: NA
J: TRBJ2-5
CDR3: CASSRRVQGTQYF

V: TRBV6-6
D: TRBD1
J: TRBJ1-5
CDR3: CASSYAGQSNQPQHF

V: TRBV6-2/TRBV6-3
D: NA
J: TRBJ2-6
CDR3: CASRSNRRANVLTF

V: TRBV6-2/TRBV6-3
D: NA
J: TRBJ1-6
CDR3: CASSYGGTPLHF

V: TRBV29-1
D: NA
J: TRBJ2-3
CDR3: CSVHQEDTQYF

V: TRBV11-2
D: NA
J: TRBJ2-7
CDR3: CASSLGSWQANTGEDEQYF